This T cell receptor beta chain was obtained from a study of T cell changes during pregnancy in multiple sclerosis. Repertoires were generated with immunoSEQ multiplex PCR, while TCRdb's copy carries only in-frame clones and drops some. The table shows roughly 89,000 clones, with over 80% occurring only once. In germline, CDR1 is SGDLS, CDR2 YYNGEE. This CDR3 region has 15 residues. Trimming cost V 4 bases and J 2 bases; bases outside gene matches: 5. The rearrangement uses TRBV9 and TRBJ2-2, with TRBD1 identical over 7 bases. Sequencing used peripheral blood, obtained in the first trimester of pregnancy. The TCR comes from a female donor with multiple sclerosis, enrolled in a pregnancy study. The CDR3 here is CASSSGTVNTGELFF. The CDR3 nucleotides read TGTGCCAGCAGCTCCGGGACAGTAAACACCGGGGAGCTGTTTTTT.